The T cell receptor beta chain described here comes from a study of spatial heterogeneity in lung cancer. This clonotype was recorded at least ten times. No antigen is known for it. Germline V CDR1 and CDR2: MNHEY, SVGAGI. The CDR3 extends over 15 amino acids. Between the trimmed V and J ends, which lost 2 bases and 6 bases, there was a span of 11 bases. As to time point: sample taken at primary tumor resection. Each CDR3 protein is one row after TCRdb ran MiXCR on the 5' RACE reads. The table shows about 38,000 distinct CDR3 sequences, with 6% to 8% occurring only once. Study conclusions and caveats: Ubiquitous, expanded tumor-derived TCRs were more frequently observed in blood at resection than at follow-up.

This specimen consisted of PBMCs, obtained at surgery. The rearrangement uses TRBV6-5 and TRBJ1-6; TRBD1 is a possible D gene (5 bases). This clonotype originated in a male donor with early-stage non-small cell lung cancer. Here the CDR3 reads CASSYNRGRNSPLHF. The DNA of the CDR3 is TGTGCCAGCAGTTACAACCGGGGACGTAATTCACCCCTCCACTTT.